Included here is one TCR beta chain sequence, with context. What it binds is not known. The CDR3 contains 13 residues. Germline values: CDR1 SGHTA, CDR2 FQGNSA. The ends were cut back, 2 bases at V and 6 bases at J, with 9 bases in the middle. This sample was included in a study of early T cells in non-severe SARS-CoV-2 infection. Study as a whole: The authors sequenced bulk RNA from unsorted whole blood, leaving chains unpaired.

The study, taken as a whole, reports: VDJdb matching favored anti-spike CD8 responses, missing private and CD4 specificities.

Unique molecular identifiers were attached to individual cDNA molecules. One entry per CDR3 protein, called by TCRdb with MiXCR from the 5' RACE reads. This table holds tens of thousands of distinct CDR3 sequences, roughly a tenth found once. The chain carries TRBV7-2 and TRBJ2-3; no reliable D call. The receptor was derived from an adult who was a healthcare worker with PCR-confirmed SARS-CoV-2 infection or an uninfected control (not recorded which). The sequenced material came from whole blood. CDR3 sequence: CASSLLRYDTQYF. CDR3 DNA: TGTGCCAGCAGCTTATTGCGCTACGATACGCAGTATTTT. The whole variable domain, remainder taken from reference TRBV7-2 and TRBJ2-3, is GAGVSQSPSNKVTEKGKDVELRCDPISGHTALYWYRQSLGQGLEFLIYFQGNSAPDKSGLPSDRFSAERTGGSVSTLTIQRTQQEDSAVYLCASSLLRYDTQYFGPGTRLTVL.